Each of the 27 T cell receptor beta chains below was sequenced from the same sample in a study of T cells in Graves' hyperthyroidism and ophthalmopathy. TCR beta CDR3 regions were amplified from RNA. An initial round of RT-PCR targeting the TCR CDR3 relied on the HTBI primer set. One entry per CDR3 protein results from TCRdb running MiXCR on the multiplex PCR reads. This table has some 490,000 distinct CDR3 sequences, roughly 23% appearing once. The sequenced material came from blood. These receptors all come from a woman aged 70-85 years with Graves' ophthalmopathy.

This clonotype has just a few counts. CDR3 amino acids: CAWSPPDLATYEQYF. CDR3 in DNA: TGTGCCTGGAGCCCCCCCGACTTGGCCACCTACGAGCAGTACTTC. V usage is TRBV30 and J usage is TRBJ2-7, with D uncertain. Germline assignment: CDR1 GTSNPN and CDR2 SVGIG (reference sequence). The ends were cut back, 3 bases at V and 2 bases at J, with 17 bases in the middle. The CDR3 extends over 15 amino acids.

V gene TRBV7-2 combines with J gene TRBJ2-7, with 8 bases lining up with TRBD2. With V trimmed by 5 bases and J by 9 bases, 12 bases remained unmatched. Germline V CDR1 and CDR2: SGHTA, FQGNSA. The CDR3 length is 14 residues. CDR3 bases: TGTGCCAGCAGCCCATTTCGGGAGGGCCCCGTGCAGTACTTC. Its translation is CASSPFREGPVQYF.

This clonotype has at least ten counts. This rearrangement joins TRBV7-3 to TRBJ2-1; 9 bases map to TRBD2. This CDR3 contains 16 residues. The V segment lost 5 bases and the J segment 6 bases; nucleotides outside the gene matches: 11. The germline V gene encodes CDR1 SGHTA and CDR2 FQGTGA. The CDR3 DNA reads as TGTGCCAGCAGCCCGGTCGCACTAGCGGGCATCAATGAGCAGTTCTTC. As protein: CASSPVALAGINEQFF. The variable domain in full, with the rest retrieved from reference TRBV7-3 and TRBJ2-1, is GAGVSQTPSNKVTEKGKYVELRCDPISGHTALYWYRQSLGQGPEFLIYFQGTGAADDSGLPNDRFFAVRPEGSVSTLKIQRTERGDSAVYLCASSPVALAGINEQFFGPGTRLTVL.

This clonotype was picked up many times. The chain links TRBV20-1 to TRBJ1-1; 9 nucleotides align to TRBD1. The V segment lost 3 bases and the J segment 2 bases; nucleotides outside the gene matches: 10. Per the germline V gene, CDR1 is DFQATT and CDR2 is SNEGSKA (reference sequence). CDR3 size: 16 residues. The CDR3 reads CSARLIVTGGNTEAFF. The CDR3, as DNA: TGCAGTGCTAGGCTGATAGTGACAGGGGGAAACACTGAAGCTTTCTTT.

This clonotype turned up a few times. The genes are TRBV5-1 and TRBJ2-7, with TRBD1 matching over 8 bases. Losses at the gene ends were 4 bases for V and 0 bases for J; bases not matched to a gene: 6. The germline gives CDR1 SGHRS, CDR2 YFSETQ. The CDR3 is 15 residues long. CDR3 protein: CASSPGQVSSYEQYF. CDR3 nucleotide sequence: TGCGCCAGCAGCCCGGGACAGGTGAGCTCCTACGAGCAGTACTTC.

This clonotype was seen more than once but under ten times. The J gene is TRBJ1-1, the V gene TRBV12-3 or TRBV12-4, with TRBD1 matching 9 bases. The trim removed 6 bases at V and 3 bases at J, leaving 5 bases unmatched. The CDR3 contains 14 residues. Here the CDR3 reads CASSQRTGDTEAFF. CDR3 DNA: TGTGCCAGCAGCCAGAGGACAGGGGACACTGAAGCTTTCTTT.

The chain joins TRBV20-1 to TRBJ1-5; 8 bases match TRBD1. The CDR3 extends over 15 amino acids. CDR1 is DFQATT and CDR2 is SNEGSKA in the germline V gene (reference sequence). Germline trimming cut 4 bases from V and 6 bases from J; bases unmatched to any gene: 11. For the CDR3, the DNA is TGCAGTGCTAATTCGGACAGGGTGGAAGGTCAGCCCCAGCATTTT. This sequence encodes CSANSDRVEGQPQHF.

This clonotype was seen more than once but under ten times. V usage is TRBV6-1 and J usage is TRBJ2-1; unclear D gene. Germline CDR1 reads MNHNS; CDR2 reads SASEGT. CDR3 length: 13 amino acids. Between the trimmed V and J ends, which lost 9 bases and 0 bases, there was a span of 9 bases. In nucleotides, the CDR3 is TGTGCCAGTAAGGAGAGCTCCTACAATGAGCAGTTCTTC. Protein product: CASKESSYNEQFF.

The gene calls are TRBV5-1 and TRBJ2-7; D call uncertain. Trimming took off 4 bases at V and 3 bases at J, with 11 bases between the two ends. Germline assignment: CDR1 SGHRS and CDR2 YFSETQ. The CDR3 consists of 13 residues. The CDR3 reads CASSPTVGYEQYF. In nucleotides, the CDR3 is TGCGCCAGCAGCCCGACTGTGGGCTACGAGCAGTACTTC.

The gene calls are TRBV2 and TRBJ1-5; weak D call: TRBD1 (5 bases). V lost 6 bases and J 9 bases, leaving 12 bases between the germline ends. Germline V gene lookup returns CDR1 SNHLY and CDR2 FYNNEI. This CDR3 spans 12 amino acids. The CDR3 spells CASRRAGGPQHF. CDR3 bases: TGTGCCAGCAGGCGGGCGGGGGGGCCCCAGCATTTT. Combining the CDR3 with reference TRBV2 and TRBJ1-5 gives the whole variable domain EPEVTQTPSHQVTQMGQEVILRCVPISNHLYFYWYRQILGQKVEFLVSFYNNEISEKSEIFDDQFSVERPDGSNFTLKIRSTKLEDSAMYFCASRRAGGPQHFGDGTRLSIL.

This chain links TRBV6-1 with TRBJ1-2; tentatively, D is TRBD1 (6 bases). V was pared by 6 bases and J by 9 bases, with 14 bases between. This CDR3 comprises 12 residues. Germline CDR1 reads MNHNS; CDR2 reads SASEGT. Here the CDR3 reads CASSYRTDSYTF. In DNA form, the CDR3 reads TGTGCCAGCAGCTACCGGACAGATAGCTACACCTTC.

This clonotype was detected many times. J is TRBJ2-5 and V is TRBV30, with a possible D match to TRBD2 (5 bases). V gave up 1 base and J gave up 4 bases, with 10 bases separating them. CDR1 GTSNPN and CDR2 SVGIG come from the germline V gene (reference sequence). CDR3 length: 13 residues. CDR3 bases: TGTGCCTGGAGTGGGGTAGCGAGAGAGACCCAGTACTTC. The encoded protein is CAWSGVARETQYF.

This clonotype was seen ten or more times. The chain carries TRBV11-2 and TRBJ2-1; TRBD1 might be the D (6 bases). The CDR3 consists of 15 residues. V dropped 0 bases and J dropped 3 bases, with 9 bases sitting between them. Germline V gene sequence: CDR1 SGHAT, CDR2 FQNNGV. CDR3 in DNA: TGTGCCAGCAGCTTAGAGCTGGACAGCTACAATGAGCAGTTCTTC. Encoded protein: CASSLELDSYNEQFF.

The chain carries TRBV9 and TRBJ2-7; 8 bases are a match to TRBD1. Germline CDR1 and CDR2: SGDLS and YYNGEE. This CDR3 contains 15 residues. Trimming took 0 bases from V and 3 from J; bases not matched to a gene: 5. The CDR3 sequence: CASSVAATGGYEQYF. The CDR3 DNA reads TGTGCCAGCAGCGTAGCGGCTACAGGGGGCTACGAGCAGTACTTC.

The V gene is TRBV10-3, the J gene TRBJ1-1; D not certain. Trimming shortened V by 6 bases and J by 1 base, and 6 bases separated the two germline ends. The CDR3 extends over 12 amino acids. The germline V gene encodes CDR1 ENHRY and CDR2 SYGVKD. The CDR3 region is CAISYENTEAFF. The CDR3 bases are TGTGCCATCAGCTATGAGAACACTGAAGCTTTCTTT.

This clonotype was observed a few times. The chain couples TRBV7-3 to TRBJ2-1, with 10 bases lining up with TRBD1. Trimming at V came to 4 bases and at J to 2 bases, leaving 2 bases not matched to a gene. The CDR3 is 15 residues long. Germline loops: CDR1 SGHTA, CDR2 FQGTGA. The CDR3 loop reads CASSWTGGTYNEQFF. The CDR3 nucleotides are TGTGCCAGCAGCTGGACAGGGGGAACCTACAATGAGCAGTTCTTC.

The J gene is TRBJ2-1, the V gene TRBV19; the match to TRBD2 covers 12 bases. Germline values: CDR1 LNHDA, CDR2 SQIVND (reference sequence). The CDR3 is 19 residues long. Losses at the gene ends were 2 bases for V and 4 bases for J; bases not matched to a gene: 12. CDR3 sequence reads: CASSIPLAGGGGSYNEQFF. CDR3 DNA sequence: TGTGCCAGTAGTATACCGCTAGCGGGAGGGGGGGGGTCTTACAATGAGCAGTTCTTC.

The chain combines TRBV7-9 with TRBJ2-7; 8 nucleotides align to TRBD2. After removal of 2 bases from V and 0 bases from J, the junction contained 3 bases not matched to a gene. This CDR3 region has 15 residues. The germline CDR1 and CDR2 sequences are SEHNR and FQNEAQ (reference sequence). Written as DNA, the CDR3 is TGTGCCAGCAGCTTATGGCGGGAGGACTCCTACGAGCAGTACTTC. Its translation is CASSLWREDSYEQYF. The variable domain in full, completed from reference TRBV7-9 and TRBJ2-7, reads DTGVSQNPRHKITKRGQNVTFRCDPISEHNRLYWYRQTLGQGPEFLTYFQNEAQLEKSRLLSDRFSAERPKGSFSTLEIQRTEQGDSAMYLCASSLWREDSYEQYFGPGTRLTVT.

This clonotype was seen at least ten times. The V call is TRBV7-2, the J call TRBJ2-1; 11 bases align to TRBD2. The CDR3 runs to 17 residues. From germline, CDR1 is SGHTA and CDR2 FQGNSA. V dropped 2 bases and J dropped 0; count of bases not matched to a gene: 3. The CDR3 here is CASSLLAGGYSYNEQFF. For the CDR3, the DNA is TGTGCCAGCAGCTTACTAGCGGGAGGCTACTCCTACAATGAGCAGTTCTTC.

About this clonotype: A read error may be the cause here, since a much bigger clone is one base away. The rearrangement joins TRBV6-9 to TRBJ1-2; D gene uncertain. The CDR3 is made up of 16 amino acids. V lost 3 bases and J lost 2, with 16 bases in between. CDR1 MNHGY and CDR2 SVAAGI come from the germline V gene. CDR3 protein: CASSYSKGPLNYGYTF. CDR3 DNA sequence: TGTGCCAGCAGTTACTCGAAAGGACCCCTGAACTATGGCTACACCTTC.

This clonotype was seen at least ten times. The chain combines TRBV27 with TRBJ1-2; 7 bases are shared with TRBD1. The length of the CDR3 is 14 residues. V lost 4 bases, J lost 8 bases, and 10 bases stayed unmatched. Germline CDR1 is MNHEY and CDR2 is SMNVEV (reference sequence). The CDR3, as DNA: TGTGCCAGCAGTTCGTTCGACAGGGAGGGCGGCTACACCTTC. Translation gives CASSSFDREGGYTF.

This clonotype was seen ten or more times. This rearrangement joins TRBV30 to TRBJ1-1; D unclear. CDR3 length: 12 residues. Germline V gives CDR1 GTSNPN, CDR2 SVGIG (reference sequence). The ends were cut back, 2 bases at V and 1 base at J, with 5 bases in the middle. CDR3 protein: CAWSHSNTEAFF. CDR3 nucleotides: TGTGCCTGGAGTCACTCGAACACTGAAGCTTTCTTT.

This clonotype was observed a few times. The gene calls are TRBV28 and TRBJ1-3; TRBD1 might be the D (5 bases). The germline V gene encodes CDR1 MDHEN and CDR2 SYDVKM. Deletions cut 6 bases from V and 0 bases from J, with 9 bases between. There are 14 residues in the CDR3. The chain's CDR3 is CASRGRISGNTIYF. DNA of the CDR3: TGTGCCAGCAGGGGACGGATCTCTGGAAACACCATATATTTT.

V gene TRBV27 combines with J gene TRBJ1-1; unclear D gene. The V gene's germline CDR1 is MNHEY and CDR2 SMNVEV (reference sequence). The CDR3 covers 13 residues. V was pared by 6 bases and J by 5 bases, with 13 bases between. CDR3 DNA sequence: TGTGCCAGCAGACTCGGAGGGTGGACTGAAGCTTTCTTT. Residues: CASRLGGWTEAFF.

The CDR3 coding sequence is TGTGCCAGCAGTTACTGGGTACGGAATCAGCCCCAGCATTTT. Its translation: CASSYWVRNQPQHF. The V call is TRBV6-2 or TRBV6-3, the J call TRBJ1-5, with D unclear. Trimming took off 1 base at V and 4 bases at J, with 8 bases between the two ends. This CDR3 has 14 residues. Germline-derived CDR1 and CDR2 are MNHEY and SVGEGT.

This clonotype was found many times. The V gene is TRBV2, the J gene TRBJ2-7; D gene uncertain. The V and J ends lost 4 bases and 4 bases respectively, with 11 bases between them. Germline assignment: CDR1 SNHLY and CDR2 FYNNEI. The CDR3 has 13 amino acids. CDR3 residues: CASSVSVGYEQYF. CDR3 DNA: TGTGCCAGCAGTGTATCAGTGGGTTACGAGCAGTACTTC. Full variable domain (outside the CDR3, taken from reference TRBV2 and TRBJ2-7): EPEVTQTPSHQVTQMGQEVILRCVPISNHLYFYWYRQILGQKVEFLVSFYNNEISEKSEIFDDQFSVERPDGSNFTLKIRSTKLEDSAMYFCASSVSVGYEQYFGPGTRLTVT.

This chain connects TRBV6-1 to TRBJ1-2, with a tentative D call TRBD1 (6 bases). In germline, CDR1 is MNHNS, CDR2 SASEGT. Trimming took off 10 bases at V and 10 bases at J, with 16 bases between the two ends. The CDR3 extends over 11 amino acids. CDR3 sequence (DNA): TGTGCCACGCGGGAGGGGGACGCCTACACCTTC. This gives the protein CATREGDAYTF.